This passage covers 31 T cell receptor beta chains from one sample sequenced in a study of T-cell reconstitution after alpha-beta-depleted transplantation in children. For TCRbeta, the library was prepared with unique molecular identifiers. Via MiXCR, TCRdb re-called the PCR reads, giving one row per CDR3 protein. The table includes 140,000 or so distinct CDR3 sequences, about 9% detected once. The sample in question was PBMCs, mostly from graft donor cells, obtained 180 days after TCRalphabeta/CD19-depleted stem cell transplant. The source is a female patient aged 2-10 years who had a stem cell transplant for congenital amegakaryocytic thrombocytopenia, so the T cells may come from the graft donor.

This clonotype turned up a few times. The V call is TRBV12-3 or TRBV12-4, the J call TRBJ2-2; 8 nucleotides match TRBD2. Trimming at V came to 6 bases and at J to 5 bases, leaving 11 bases not matched to a gene. The CDR3 spans 16 residues. The CDR3 coding sequence is TGTGCCAGCAGAATCCCGGCGGGAGGATGGACCGGGGAGCTGTTTTTT. The encoded protein is CASRIPAGGWTGELFF.

The rearrangement joins TRBV30 to TRBJ2-1, with TRBD2 identical over 11 bases. Trimming removed 3 bases from V and 15 bases from J; junction bases left unmatched: 10. CDR3 length equals 13 residues. In germline, CDR1 is GTSNPN, CDR2 SVGIG (reference sequence). The DNA for the CDR3 is TGTGCCTGGAGGGGTACTAGCGGGAGTCCGGGGTTCTTC. This encodes CAWRGTSGSPGFF.

This clonotype was detected only a few times. The chain links TRBV30 to TRBJ2-1; D ambiguous. The CDR3 spans 15 residues. The V end was cut by 0 bases, the J end by 9 bases, with 18 bases between. CDR1 and CDR2 from the germline V gene are GTSNPN and SVGIG (reference sequence). Here the CDR3 DNA reads TGTGCCTGGAGTGTAGAGATGGCAGAGGACGGTGAGCAGTTCTTC. Protein product: CAWSVEMAEDGEQFF.

This clonotype was recorded many times. V is TRBV30 and J is TRBJ2-1; possible D gene TRBD1, 5 bases. Germline V gene lookup returns CDR1 GTSNPN and CDR2 SVGIG (reference sequence). Trimming left V 5 bases short and J 9 bases short, with 20 bases between. This CDR3 spans 14 amino acids. CDR3 region: CAWGLGAEWVEQFF. The CDR3 nucleotides read TGTGCCTGGGGGCTTGGGGCGGAATGGGTTGAGCAGTTCTTC.

This clonotype was observed a few times. The rearrangement joins TRBV5-1 to TRBJ2-3; unclear D gene. This CDR3 contains 12 residues. Germline V lookup: CDR1 SGHRS, CDR2 YFSETQ. The ends were cut back, 5 bases at V and 6 bases at J, with 10 bases in the middle. CDR3 region: CASRALLDTQYF. CDR3 bases: TGCGCCAGCAGGGCCCTGTTGGATACGCAGTATTTT.

This chain connects TRBV12-5 to TRBJ2-7, with TRBD1 identical over 9 bases. V shed 1 base and J 0 bases; nucleotides not matched to a gene: 4. CDR3 length: 16 residues. Looked up from germline, CDR1 is LGHNT and CDR2 is FRNRAP. The CDR3 region is CASGLDRDRVSYEQYF. In DNA, the CDR3 is TGTGCTAGTGGTTTGGACCGGGACAGGGTCTCCTACGAGCAGTACTTC.

To note about this clonotype: A much larger clone lies one base from this, so it may be a read error. No conserved phenylalanine or tryptophan is present at the end of the CDR3, so a read error is the likely explanation. This CDR3 reads CASSLGQIPNTGELFL. The CDR3 DNA is TGCGCCAGCAGCTTAGGACAGATCCCGAACACCGGGGAGCTGTTTTTA. The chain combines TRBV5-1 with TRBJ2-2; possible D gene TRBD1, 6 bases. The germline V gene encodes CDR1 SGHRS and CDR2 YFSETQ. V was trimmed by 2 bases and J by 0 bases, leaving 11 bases between them. This CDR3 has 16 amino acids.

This clonotype was seen ten or more times. The V and J genes are TRBV20-1 and TRBJ2-2; D not certain. The germline V and J ends were trimmed by 1 base and 5 bases, with 8 bases remaining between them. The CDR3 contains 13 residues. Germline CDR1 reads DFQATT; CDR2 reads SNEGSKA (reference sequence). CDR3 nucleotide sequence: TGCAGTGCTAGAGGAGCCCGTACCGGGGAGCTGTTTTTT. This gives the protein CSARGARTGELFF.

This clonotype was seen many times. J is TRBJ2-2 and V is TRBV15; D is unclear. V was trimmed by 1 base and J by 7 bases, leaving 7 bases between them. Germline-derived CDR1 and CDR2 are LNHNV and YYDKDF (reference sequence). The CDR3 sequence is 13 residues long. The CDR3 bases are TGTGCCACCAGCAGAGGCTGGATCGGGGAGCTGTTTTTT. The encoded protein is CATSRGWIGELFF.

The chain employs TRBV20-1 and TRBJ1-4; D is ambiguous. The CDR3 loop spans 12 amino acids. With 0 bases removed from V and 8 bases from J, the gap between germline ends came to 7 bases. The germline gives CDR1 DFQATT, CDR2 SNEGSKA (reference sequence). CDR3 region: CSARDRREKLFF. The CDR3 bases are TGCAGTGCTAGAGATAGGAGAGAAAAACTGTTTTTT.

The chain uses TRBV12-3 or TRBV12-4 and TRBJ1-5; D is unresolved. The V end was cut by 2 bases, the J end by 6 bases, with 5 bases between. The CDR3 extends over 12 amino acids. The CDR3 reads CASSLYLQPQHF. DNA of the CDR3: TGTGCCAGCAGTTTATATCTTCAGCCCCAGCATTTT.

The chain carries TRBV12-3 or TRBV12-4 and TRBJ2-7; D is possibly TRBD2 (5 bases). The V end lost 7 bases, the J end lost 4 bases, and 8 bases lay between the germline ends. The CDR3 consists of 11 residues. The CDR3 DNA follows: TGTGCCAGCAAGTCGGGATACGAGCAGTACTTC. Its protein product is CASKSGYEQYF.

In its sample, this clonotype was seen a few times. V usage is TRBV12-3 or TRBV12-4 and J usage is TRBJ2-2; possible D gene TRBD1, 5 bases. The CDR3 totals 16 residues. The V and J ends lost 2 bases and 1 base respectively, with 11 bases between them. The CDR3 reads CASSLQRQLNTGELFF. The CDR3 DNA follows: TGTGCCAGCAGTTTACAGAGACAGTTGAACACCGGGGAGCTGTTTTTT.

This clonotype has ten or more counts. The chain uses TRBV5-1 and TRBJ2-7; 10 bases align to TRBD2. Losses at the gene ends were 5 bases for V and 5 bases for J; bases not matched to a gene: 16. Germline V gene lookup returns CDR1 SGHRS and CDR2 YFSETQ. This CDR3 contains 17 residues. CDR3 sequence reads: CASRRGSGRAGANEQYF. The CDR3, as DNA: TGCGCCAGCAGGCGCGGCAGCGGGAGGGCCGGGGCTAACGAGCAGTACTTC.

This clonotype was observed at least ten times. The chain couples TRBV20-1 to TRBJ1-1; D call uncertain. The CDR3 is 13 amino acids. Germline CDR1 reads DFQATT; CDR2 reads SNEGSKA (reference sequence). Trimming stripped 2 bases from V and 4 bases from J, with 11 bases between. CDR3 nucleotide sequence: TGCAGTGCTAGATCTGGCAGTACCACTGAAGCTTTCTTT. The encoded protein is CSARSGSTTEAFF.

The sample holds a few counts of this clonotype. The chain has TRBV7-8 and TRBJ2-1, with a tentative D call TRBD2 (5 bases). Trimming took 5 bases from V and 10 from J, leaving 24 bases between them. Germline CDR1 is SGHVS and CDR2 is FQNEAQ. The CDR3 sequence is 16 residues long. The CDR3 loop is CASSREGGGPIGEQFF. The CDR3 DNA reads TGTGCCAGCAGCAGAGAAGGTGGAGGCCCAATTGGGGAGCAGTTCTTC.

V gene TRBV7-9 combines with J gene TRBJ2-3, with a weak D call TRBD2 (5 bases). This CDR3 comprises 12 residues. CDR1 is SEHNR, CDR2 FQNEAQ, per germline (reference sequence). V lost 8 bases to trimming and J lost 6 bases, with 12 bases between them. The CDR3 loop is CASRRGFDTQYF. Here the CDR3 DNA reads TGTGCCAGCCGACGAGGGTTCGATACGCAGTATTTT. Together with reference TRBV7-9 and TRBJ2-3, the CDR3 gives the full variable domain: DTGVSQNPRHKITKRGQNVTFRCDPISEHNRLYWYRQTLGQGPEFLTYFQNEAQLEKSRLLSDRFSAERPKGSFSTLEIQRTEQGDSAMYLCASRRGFDTQYFGPGTRLTVL.

The rearrangement joins TRBV7-6 to TRBJ2-3, with 8 bases that match TRBD2. V dropped 5 bases and J dropped 4; count of bases not matched to a gene: 17. This CDR3 spans 18 amino acids. Germline loops: CDR1 SGHVS, CDR2 FNYEAQ. The CDR3 sequence: CASSAYPGSREGADTQYF. For the CDR3, the DNA is TGTGCCAGCAGCGCCTACCCGGGGTCTCGGGAGGGCGCAGATACGCAGTATTTT.

V gene TRBV30 combines with J gene TRBJ1-2, with 7 bases matching TRBD1. The germline CDR1 and CDR2 sequences are GTSNPN and SVGIG (reference sequence). V shed 3 bases, J shed 4 bases, and the junction held 8 bases outside the gene matches. This CDR3 is built from 14 residues. As DNA, the CDR3 is TGTGCCTGGAGGAACAGGGGTGCTAGCTATGGCTACACCTTC. Amino acid sequence: CAWRNRGASYGYTF. Combining the CDR3 with reference TRBV30 and TRBJ1-2 gives the whole variable domain SQTIHQWPATLVQPVGSPLSLECTVEGTSNPNLYWYRQAAGRGLQLLFYSVGIGQISSEVPQNLSASRPQDRQFILSSKKLLLSDSGFYLCAWRNRGASYGYTFGSGTRLTVV.

This clonotype was seen at least ten times. V and J are TRBV27 and TRBJ2-2; D gene unclear. V was shortened by 1 base and J by 3 bases, with 3 bases between the two germline ends. Looked up from germline, CDR1 is MNHEY and CDR2 is SMNVEV (reference sequence). CDR3 length equals 13 residues. CDR3 residues: CASSLWHTGELFF. The DNA of the CDR3 is TGTGCCAGCAGTTTATGGCACACCGGGGAGCTGTTTTTT.

This clonotype is termed medium-sized (0.01 to 0.1%). The rearrangement uses TRBV5-1 and TRBJ2-1; weak D call: TRBD2 (6 bases). The V gene lost 1 base and the J gene lost 4 bases, with 15 bases spanning the gap. Germline V gene data show CDR1 as SGHRS and CDR2 as YFSETQ. The CDR3 runs 16 residues. The CDR3 DNA follows: TGCGCCAGCAGCTTGTCGGGAGTTTCGCTGTACAATGAGCAGTTCTTC. This codes for CASSLSGVSLYNEQFF.

This clonotype was found a few times. The V gene is TRBV4-1, the J gene TRBJ1-2, with D unclear. The germline V gene has CDR1 MGHRA and CDR2 YSYEKL. Trimming cost V 1 base and J 2 bases, with 5 bases left between them. This CDR3 is built from 13 residues. CDR3 sequence reads: CASSQGVNYGYTF. The CDR3 DNA reads as TGCGCCAGCAGCCAAGGGGTGAACTATGGCTACACCTTC.

This clonotype was detected only a few times. This chain links TRBV9 with TRBJ2-3; 12 bases agree with TRBD2. The CDR3 spans 17 residues. CDR1 is SGDLS and CDR2 is YYNGEE in the germline V gene. V dropped 4 bases and J dropped 6; count of bases not matched to a gene: 12. CDR3 protein: CASSPRPTSGGRDTQYF. DNA for the CDR3: TGTGCCAGCAGCCCCCGGCCGACTAGCGGGGGACGGGATACGCAGTATTTT.

This clonotype was counted ten times or more. V usage is TRBV28 and J usage is TRBJ1-4, with D possibly being TRBD1 (5 bases). The ends were cut back, 3 bases at V and 8 bases at J, with 16 bases in the middle. Looked up from germline, CDR1 is MDHEN and CDR2 is SYDVKM. The CDR3 length is 15 residues. The CDR3 DNA follows: TGTGCCAGCAGTTTTTGGGTGGACCGGGGGGAAAAACTGTTTTTT. It codes for CASSFWVDRGEKLFF.

In this sample, this clonotype turned up a few times. The rearrangement links TRBV5-1 to TRBJ2-7, with a weak D call TRBD1 (6 bases). Germline V gene sequence: CDR1 SGHRS, CDR2 YFSETQ. The CDR3 extends over 15 amino acids. V was pared by 0 bases and J by 7 bases, with 17 bases between. CDR3 bases: TGCGCCAGCAGCTTGGCCCCAGGGGCGTCATATGAGCAGTACTTC. It translates to CASSLAPGASYEQYF.

This sequence joins TRBV5-1 and TRBJ2-7; 7 nucleotides align to TRBD1. This CDR3 comprises 14 residues. J lost 2 bases, V lost 7 bases, and 9 bases had no gene match. The germline V gene has CDR1 SGHRS and CDR2 YFSETQ. CDR3 protein: CASQQAGGPYEQYF. CDR3 in DNA: TGCGCCAGCCAGCAGGCAGGGGGACCCTACGAGCAGTACTTC.

Notes on this clonotype: This clone may be a read error of a much larger clone one base away. The chain employs TRBV18 and TRBJ1-2; D gene uncertain. The CDR3 covers 16 residues. Germline loops: CDR1 KGHSH, CDR2 LQKENI. CDR3 loop: CASSPAGSMGNYAYTF. In DNA, the CDR3 is TGTGCCAGCTCACCAGCCGGGTCGATGGGTAACTATGCCTACACCTTC.

The chain uses TRBV6-5 and TRBJ2-7, with 13 bases fitting TRBD2. The germline V gene encodes CDR1 MNHEY and CDR2 SVGAGI. V gave up 2 bases and J gave up 6 bases; unmatched junction bases: 4. There are 15 residues in the CDR3. CDR3 in DNA: TGTGCCAGCAGTTACGGGGGACTAGCGGGACTCGAGCAGTACTTC. It specifies CASSYGGLAGLEQYF.

The sample holds many counts of this clonotype. The genes are TRBV12-3 or TRBV12-4 and TRBJ2-2; D is possibly TRBD1 (6 bases). The CDR3 is 14 amino acids. Trimming took off 6 bases at V and 1 base at J, with 9 bases between the two ends. The CDR3 spells CASRRQENTGELFF. As DNA, the CDR3 is TGTGCCAGCAGAAGACAGGAGAACACCGGGGAGCTGTTTTTT.

This clonotype has only a few counts. V gene TRBV10-3 combines with J gene TRBJ2-7; TRBD1 agrees at 9 bases. The CDR3 length is 14 residues. The germline V gene encodes CDR1 ENHRY and CDR2 SYGVKD. The V gene end was trimmed by 6 bases and the J gene end by 0 bases; junction bases not matched to a gene: 3. The CDR3 DNA reads as TGTGCCATCAGGGGGACAGGGAGCTCCTACGAGCAGTACTTC. Protein: CAIRGTGSSYEQYF.

This clonotype was observed a few times. V usage is TRBV6-5 and J usage is TRBJ1-3; D unresolved. The length of the CDR3 is 15 residues. Trimming pared 0 bases from V and 4 bases from J, leaving 10 bases between. Germline V gene data show CDR1 as MNHEY and CDR2 as SVGAGI. The CDR3 loop is CASSYSAFSGNTIYF. For the CDR3, the DNA is TGTGCCAGCAGTTACTCGGCTTTCTCGGGAAACACCATATATTTT.